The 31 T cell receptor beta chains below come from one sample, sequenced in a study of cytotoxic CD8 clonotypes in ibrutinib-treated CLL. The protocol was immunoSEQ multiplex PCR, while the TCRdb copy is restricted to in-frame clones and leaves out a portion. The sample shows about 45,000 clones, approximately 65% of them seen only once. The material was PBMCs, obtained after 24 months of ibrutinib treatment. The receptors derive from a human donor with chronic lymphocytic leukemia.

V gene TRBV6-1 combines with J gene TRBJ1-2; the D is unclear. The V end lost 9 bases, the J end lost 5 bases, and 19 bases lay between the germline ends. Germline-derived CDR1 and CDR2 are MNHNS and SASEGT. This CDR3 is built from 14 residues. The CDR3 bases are TGTGCCAGTGCGACCGAGAATCGCCTTTATGGCTACACCTTC. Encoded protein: CASATENRLYGYTF.

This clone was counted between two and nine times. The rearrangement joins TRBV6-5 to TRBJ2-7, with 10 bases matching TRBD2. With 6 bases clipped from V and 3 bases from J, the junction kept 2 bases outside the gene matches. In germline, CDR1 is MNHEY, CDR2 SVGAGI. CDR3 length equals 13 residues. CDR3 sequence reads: CASSRTSGYEQYF. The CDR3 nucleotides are TGTGCCAGCAGCAGGACTAGCGGCTACGAGCAGTACTTC.

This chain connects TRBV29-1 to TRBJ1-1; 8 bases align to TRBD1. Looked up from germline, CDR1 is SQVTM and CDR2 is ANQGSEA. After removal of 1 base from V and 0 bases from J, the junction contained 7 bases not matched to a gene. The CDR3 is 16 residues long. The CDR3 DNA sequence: TGCAGCGTTGAAGCTCGGACAGGGCTAGTGAACACTGAAGCTTTCTTT. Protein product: CSVEARTGLVNTEAFF.

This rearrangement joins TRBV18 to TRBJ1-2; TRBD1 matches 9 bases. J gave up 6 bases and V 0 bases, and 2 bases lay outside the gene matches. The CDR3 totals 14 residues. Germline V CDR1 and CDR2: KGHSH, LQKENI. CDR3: CASSPPTGGNGYTF. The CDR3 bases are TGTGCCAGCTCACCACCGACAGGGGGAAATGGCTACACCTTC.

Written as DNA, the CDR3 is TGCAGCGTCTCCTGGGGACAGTCCCTGAGGTTCGAGCAGTACTTC. It codes for CSVSWGQSLRFEQYF. The genes are TRBV29-1 and TRBJ2-7; 7 bases are a match to TRBD1. The germline gives CDR1 SQVTM, CDR2 ANQGSEA. Unmatched junction bases numbered 17, after V lost 6 bases and J lost 6 bases. This CDR3 has 15 amino acids.

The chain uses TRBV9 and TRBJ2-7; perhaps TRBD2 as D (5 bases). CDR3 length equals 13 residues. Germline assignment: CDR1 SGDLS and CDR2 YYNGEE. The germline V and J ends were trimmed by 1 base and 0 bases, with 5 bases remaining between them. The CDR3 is CASSVSGSYEQYF. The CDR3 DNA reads TGTGCCAGCAGCGTAAGCGGCTCCTACGAGCAGTACTTC.

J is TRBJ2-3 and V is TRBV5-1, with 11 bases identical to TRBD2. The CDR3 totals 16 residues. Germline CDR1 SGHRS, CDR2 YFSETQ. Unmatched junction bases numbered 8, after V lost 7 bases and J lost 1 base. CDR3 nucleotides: TGCGCCAGCGGATTTAGCGGGAGGGCCGGCACAGATACGCAGTATTTT. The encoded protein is CASGFSGRAGTDTQYF.

This CDR3 is CASSPTPSDGTDTQYF. CDR3 bases: TGTGCCAGCAGCCCGACACCTAGCGACGGCACAGATACGCAGTATTTT. The V gene is TRBV11-2, the J gene TRBJ2-3; possible D gene TRBD2, 6 bases. Germline values: CDR1 SGHAT, CDR2 FQNNGV. V dropped 5 bases and J dropped 1 base, with 16 bases sitting between them. This CDR3 region has 16 residues.

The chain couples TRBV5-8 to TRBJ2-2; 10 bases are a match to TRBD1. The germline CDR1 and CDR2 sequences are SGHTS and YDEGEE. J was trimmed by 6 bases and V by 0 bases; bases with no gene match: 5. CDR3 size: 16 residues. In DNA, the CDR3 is TGTGCCAGCAGCTTGGCCAGGGACAGGGGAGCCGGGGAGCTGTTTTTT. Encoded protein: CASSLARDRGAGELFF.

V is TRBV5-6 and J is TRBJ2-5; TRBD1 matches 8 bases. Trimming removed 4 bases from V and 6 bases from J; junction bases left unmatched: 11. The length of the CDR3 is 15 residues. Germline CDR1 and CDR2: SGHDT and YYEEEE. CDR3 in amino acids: CASSLTGGLEKTQYF. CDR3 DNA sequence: TGTGCCAGCAGCCTAACAGGGGGTCTCGAAAAGACCCAGTACTTC. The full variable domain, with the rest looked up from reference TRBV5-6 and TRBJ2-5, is DAGVTQSPTHLIKTRGQQVTLRCSPKSGHDTVSWYQQALGQGPQFIFQYYEEEERQRGNFPDRFSGHQFPNYSSELNVNALLLGDSALYLCASSLTGGLEKTQYFGPGTRLLVL.

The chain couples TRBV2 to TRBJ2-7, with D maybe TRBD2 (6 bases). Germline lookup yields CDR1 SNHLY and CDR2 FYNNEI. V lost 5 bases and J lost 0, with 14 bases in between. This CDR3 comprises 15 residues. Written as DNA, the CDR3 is TGTGCCAGCAGTCCCGGAGGGTACAGCTCCTACGAGCAGTACTTC. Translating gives CASSPGGYSSYEQYF.

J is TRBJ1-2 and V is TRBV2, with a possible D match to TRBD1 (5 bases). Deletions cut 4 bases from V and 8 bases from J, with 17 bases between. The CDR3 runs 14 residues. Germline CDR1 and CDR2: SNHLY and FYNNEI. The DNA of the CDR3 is TGTGCCAGCAGTGGGGGCGGGGTAGGATACGGCTACACCTTC. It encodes CASSGGGVGYGYTF.

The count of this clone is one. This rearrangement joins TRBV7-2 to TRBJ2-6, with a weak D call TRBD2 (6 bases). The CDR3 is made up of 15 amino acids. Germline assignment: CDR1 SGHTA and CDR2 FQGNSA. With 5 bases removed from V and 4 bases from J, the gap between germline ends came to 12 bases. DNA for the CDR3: TGTGCCAGCAGCAGCACTAGCTCCGGGGCCAACGTCCTGACTTTC. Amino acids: CASSSTSSGANVLTF.

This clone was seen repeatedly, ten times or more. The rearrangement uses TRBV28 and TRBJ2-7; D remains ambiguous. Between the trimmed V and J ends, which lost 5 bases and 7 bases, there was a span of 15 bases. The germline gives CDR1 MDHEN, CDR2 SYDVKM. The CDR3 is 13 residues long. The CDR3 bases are TGTGCCAGCAGTCCCGGGTTTCATTGGGAGCAGTACTTC. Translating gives CASSPGFHWEQYF.

CDR3 sequence: CSARERYEQYF. CDR3 bases: TGCAGTGCTAGAGAACGTTACGAGCAGTACTTC. The chain employs TRBV20-1 and TRBJ2-7; no clear D gene. The CDR3 is made up of 11 amino acids. Per the germline V gene, CDR1 is DFQATT and CDR2 is SNEGSKA (reference sequence). V lost 0 bases, J lost 4 bases, and 4 bases lay in between.

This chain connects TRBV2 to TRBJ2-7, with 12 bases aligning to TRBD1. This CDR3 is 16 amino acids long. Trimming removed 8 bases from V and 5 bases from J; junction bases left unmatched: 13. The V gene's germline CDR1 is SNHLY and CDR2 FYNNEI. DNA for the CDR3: TGTGCCAGCTGGGACAGGGGGCGAGGATTACTCCACGAGCAGTACTTC. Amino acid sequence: CASWDRGRGLLHEQYF.

The CDR3 here is CASSENAGELFF. The CDR3 nucleotides are TGTGCCAGCAGTGAAAACGCCGGGGAGCTGTTTTTT. V and J are TRBV6-1 and TRBJ2-2; D gene unclear. With 2 bases removed from V and 6 bases from J, the gap between germline ends came to 4 bases. The germline V gene has CDR1 MNHNS and CDR2 SASEGT. The CDR3 totals 12 residues.

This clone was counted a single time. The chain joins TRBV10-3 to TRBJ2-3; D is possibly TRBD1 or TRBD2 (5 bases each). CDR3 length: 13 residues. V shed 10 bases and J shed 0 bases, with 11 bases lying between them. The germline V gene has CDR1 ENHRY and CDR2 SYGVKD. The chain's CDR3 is CATLRDSTDTQYF. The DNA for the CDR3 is TGTGCCACCCTCCGGGACAGCACAGATACGCAGTATTTT.

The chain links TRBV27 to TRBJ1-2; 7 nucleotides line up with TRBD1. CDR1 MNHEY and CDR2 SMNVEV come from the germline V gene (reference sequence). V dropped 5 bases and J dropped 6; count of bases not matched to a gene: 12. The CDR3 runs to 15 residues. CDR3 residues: CASSRTPTGWDGYTF. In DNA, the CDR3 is TGTGCCAGCAGTCGGACGCCGACAGGGTGGGATGGCTACACCTTC.

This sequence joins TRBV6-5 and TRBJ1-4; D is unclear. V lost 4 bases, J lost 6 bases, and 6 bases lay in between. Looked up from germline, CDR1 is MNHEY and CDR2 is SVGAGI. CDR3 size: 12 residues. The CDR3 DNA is TGTGCCAGCAGTTCCCGTGATGAAAAACTGTTTTTT. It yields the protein CASSSRDEKLFF.

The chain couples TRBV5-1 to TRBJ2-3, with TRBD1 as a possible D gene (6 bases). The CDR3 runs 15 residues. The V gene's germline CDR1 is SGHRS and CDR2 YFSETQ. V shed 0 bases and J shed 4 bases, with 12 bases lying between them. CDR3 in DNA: TGCGCCAGCAGCTTGGACCTCCAGGGGCCAGATACGCAGTATTTT. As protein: CASSLDLQGPDTQYF.

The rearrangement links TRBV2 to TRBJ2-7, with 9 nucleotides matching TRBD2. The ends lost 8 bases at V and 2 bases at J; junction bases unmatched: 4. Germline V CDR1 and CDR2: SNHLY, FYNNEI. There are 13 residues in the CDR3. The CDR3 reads CASLAGTTYEQYF. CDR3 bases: TGTGCCAGCCTAGCGGGGACAACCTACGAGCAGTACTTC.

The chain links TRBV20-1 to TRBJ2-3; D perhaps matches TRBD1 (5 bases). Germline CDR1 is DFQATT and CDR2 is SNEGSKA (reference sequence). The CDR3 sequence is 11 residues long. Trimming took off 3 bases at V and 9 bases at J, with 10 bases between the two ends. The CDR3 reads CSARVRGTQYF. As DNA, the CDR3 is TGCAGTGCTAGGGTAAGGGGCACGCAGTATTTT.

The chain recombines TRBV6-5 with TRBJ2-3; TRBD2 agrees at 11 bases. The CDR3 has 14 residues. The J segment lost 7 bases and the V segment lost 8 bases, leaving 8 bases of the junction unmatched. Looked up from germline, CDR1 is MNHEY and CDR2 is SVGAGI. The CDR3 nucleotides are TGTGCCAGCGCAGTAGCGGGAGGGCCTAATACGCAGTATTTT. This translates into CASAVAGGPNTQYF.

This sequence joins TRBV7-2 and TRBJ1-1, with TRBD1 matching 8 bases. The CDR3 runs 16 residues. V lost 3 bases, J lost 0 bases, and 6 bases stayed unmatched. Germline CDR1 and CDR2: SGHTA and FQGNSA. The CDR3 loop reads CASSLDNRGLNTEAFF. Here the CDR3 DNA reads TGTGCCAGCAGCTTGGACAACAGGGGGTTGAACACTGAAGCTTTCTTT. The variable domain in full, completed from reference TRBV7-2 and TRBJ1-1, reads GAGVSQSPSNKVTEKGKDVELRCDPISGHTALYWYRQSLGQGLEFLIYFQGNSAPDKSGLPSDRFSAERTGGSVSTLTIQRTQQEDSAVYLCASSLDNRGLNTEAFFGQGTRLTVV.

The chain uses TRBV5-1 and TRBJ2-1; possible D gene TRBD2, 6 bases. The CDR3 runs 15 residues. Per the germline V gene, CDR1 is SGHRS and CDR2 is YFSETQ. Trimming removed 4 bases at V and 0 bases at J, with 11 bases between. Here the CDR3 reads CASSLLANSYNEQFF. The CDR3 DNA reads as TGCGCCAGCAGCCTGCTAGCGAACTCCTACAATGAGCAGTTCTTC.

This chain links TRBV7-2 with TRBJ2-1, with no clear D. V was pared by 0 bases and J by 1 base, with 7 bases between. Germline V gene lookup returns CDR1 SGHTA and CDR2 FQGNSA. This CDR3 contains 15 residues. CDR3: CASSLAKGSYNEQFF. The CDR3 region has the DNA TGTGCCAGCAGCTTAGCAAAGGGTTCCTACAATGAGCAGTTCTTC.

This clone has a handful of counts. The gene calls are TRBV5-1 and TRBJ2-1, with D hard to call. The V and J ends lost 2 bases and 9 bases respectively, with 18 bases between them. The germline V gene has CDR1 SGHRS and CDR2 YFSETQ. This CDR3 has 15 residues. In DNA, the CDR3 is TGCGCCAGCAGCTTCGAGGAAATCCCCCGCACTGAGCAGTTCTTC. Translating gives CASSFEEIPRTEQFF.

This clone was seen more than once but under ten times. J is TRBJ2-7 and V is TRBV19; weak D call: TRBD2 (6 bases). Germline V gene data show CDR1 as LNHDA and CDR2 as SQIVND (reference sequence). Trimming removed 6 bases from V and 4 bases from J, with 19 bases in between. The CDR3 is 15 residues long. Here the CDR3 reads CASSPFYGSGYEQYF. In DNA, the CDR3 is TGTGCCAGTAGCCCATTCTACGGGAGCGGGTACGAGCAGTACTTC. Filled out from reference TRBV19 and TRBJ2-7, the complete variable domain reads DGGITQSPKYLFRKEGQNVTLSCEQNLNHDAMYWYRQDPGQGLRLIYYSQIVNDFQKGDIAEGYSVSREKKESFPLTVTSAQKNPTAFYLCASSPFYGSGYEQYFGPGTRLTVT.

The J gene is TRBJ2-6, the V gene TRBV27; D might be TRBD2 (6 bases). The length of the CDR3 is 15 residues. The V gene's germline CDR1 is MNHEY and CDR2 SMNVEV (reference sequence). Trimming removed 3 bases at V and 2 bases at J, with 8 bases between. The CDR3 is CASSFGGPGANVLTF. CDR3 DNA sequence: TGTGCCAGCAGTTTTGGAGGGCCTGGGGCCAACGTCCTGACTTTC. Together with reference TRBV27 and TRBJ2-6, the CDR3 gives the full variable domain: EAQVTQNPRYLITVTGKKLTVTCSQNMNHEYMSWYRQDPGLGLRQIYYSMNVEVTDKGDVPEGYKVSRKEKRNFPLILESPSPNQTSLYFCASSFGGPGANVLTFGAGSRLTVL.

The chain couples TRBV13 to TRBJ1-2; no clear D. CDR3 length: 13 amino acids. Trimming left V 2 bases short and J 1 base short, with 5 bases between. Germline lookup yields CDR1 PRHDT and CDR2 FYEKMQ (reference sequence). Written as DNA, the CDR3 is TGTGCCAGCAGCTTACGCGGTAACTATGGCTACACCTTC. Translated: CASSLRGNYGYTF.